The 21 T cell receptor beta chains given below trace back to one sample, sequenced in a study of naive and memory T cell subsets. An equimolar mix of two oligonucleotides served as the beta constant-region primer for TRBC1 and TRBC2. Each CDR3 protein gets one entry after TCRdb re-called the UMI-ligation and nested PCR reads with MiXCR. The sample includes around 90,000 distinct CDR3 sequences, around 7% seen only once; the top ten take roughly 1.6%. Material for sequencing was central memory CD4+ T cells from blood. The source is a human donor in good health.

This clonotype appeared many times. This rearrangement joins TRBV7-8 to TRBJ2-5, with a weak D call TRBD2 (5 bases). Germline-derived CDR1 and CDR2 are SGHVS and FQNEAQ. The germline V and J ends were trimmed by 1 base and 1 base, with 13 bases remaining between them. This CDR3 region has 16 residues. CDR3 DNA sequence: TGTGCCAGCAGCTTAGTTCCCGGGATCCGCCAAGAGACCCAGTACTTC. It yields the protein CASSLVPGIRQETQYF.

The rearrangement links TRBV12-3 or TRBV12-4 to TRBJ2-3, with 10 bases matching TRBD2. The CDR3 spans 18 residues. Trimming removed 4 bases from V and 1 base from J; junction bases left unmatched: 11. For the CDR3, the DNA is TGTGCCAGCAGTTCCCTAGCGGGAGCGGTTGTTGGCACAGATACGCAGTATTTT. It translates to CASSSLAGAVVGTDTQYF.

This clonotype appeared many times. The chain links TRBV27 to TRBJ2-4; D is perhaps TRBD1 (6 bases). The CDR3 is 13 amino acids. V was trimmed by 7 bases and J by 5 bases, leaving 12 bases between them. Germline lookup yields CDR1 MNHEY and CDR2 SMNVEV (reference sequence). This CDR3 reads CASTGRGENIQYF. In DNA, the CDR3 is TGTGCCAGCACGGGCAGGGGTGAAAACATTCAGTACTTC.

This clonotype has ten or more counts. The chain has TRBV29-1 and TRBJ2-7; possibly TRBD1 for D (6 bases). Germline values: CDR1 SQVTM, CDR2 ANQGSEA. The V end was cut by 6 bases, the J end by 3 bases, with 12 bases between. CDR3 length: 12 residues. CDR3 sequence: CSVRDIFYEQYF. The CDR3 DNA is TGCAGCGTCCGGGACATATTCTACGAGCAGTACTTC.

This clonotype was seen a handful of times. V usage is TRBV20-1 and J usage is TRBJ2-6; 8 positions agree with TRBD2. The J segment lost 1 base and the V segment lost 3 bases, leaving 5 bases of the junction unmatched. Germline CDR1 DFQATT, CDR2 SNEGSKA (reference sequence). The CDR3 runs 16 residues. The CDR3, as DNA: TGCAGTGCTAGCGGGGGGGCCCTTTCTGGGGCCAACGTCCTGACTTTC. Translating gives CSASGGALSGANVLTF.

A few counts support this clonotype. The chain uses TRBV5-1 and TRBJ1-5; D might be TRBD1 (5 bases). Trimming removed 2 bases at V and 5 bases at J, with 8 bases between. Germline V gene lookup returns CDR1 SGHRS and CDR2 YFSETQ. CDR3 size: 13 residues. The CDR3 nucleotides read TGCGCCAGCAGCTTTAGAGGGGATCAGCCCCAGCATTTT. Protein sequence: CASSFRGDQPQHF.

This clonotype was observed a handful of times. The rearrangement links TRBV7-2 to TRBJ2-7; 8 bases map to TRBD1. Germline lookup yields CDR1 SGHTA and CDR2 FQGNSA. Trimming took 5 bases from V and 3 from J; bases not matched to a gene: 9. CDR3 size: 15 residues. CDR3 protein: CASSLRTGLSYEQYF. CDR3 DNA: TGTGCCAGCAGCCTCCGGACAGGGCTAAGCTACGAGCAGTACTTC.

Only a few counts were recorded for this clonotype. V usage is TRBV2 and J usage is TRBJ2-7, with 8 positions matching TRBD1. Germline CDR1 and CDR2: SNHLY and FYNNEI. V gave up 7 bases and J gave up 0 bases; unmatched junction bases: 14. The CDR3 is 17 amino acids. CDR3 nucleotides: TGTGCCAGCATCCTGCGGCCCCCAGGGGGCGCCTCCTACGAGCAGTACTTC. Encoded protein: CASILRPPGGASYEQYF.

The J gene is TRBJ2-3, the V gene TRBV28; the D gene is possibly TRBD1 (5 bases). This CDR3 region has 15 residues. CDR1 is MDHEN, CDR2 SYDVKM, per germline. V was pared by 3 bases and J by 3 bases, with 13 bases between. The CDR3: CASSFPARVTDTQYF. DNA for the CDR3: TGTGCCAGCAGTTTCCCGGCCAGGGTTACAGATACGCAGTATTTT.

This clonotype was detected ten times or more. The chain combines TRBV11-2 with TRBJ2-2; 12 bases agree with TRBD2. Germline V lookup: CDR1 SGHAT, CDR2 FQNNGV. The CDR3 runs to 16 residues. Trimming at V came to 5 bases and at J to 7 bases, leaving 8 bases not matched to a gene. CDR3 coding DNA: TGTGCCAGCAGCCCCACCGGGACTAGCGGGTTCGGGGAGCTGTTTTTT. Translating gives CASSPTGTSGFGELFF.

This clonotype was counted many times. This chain uses TRBV7-2 with TRBJ2-7; D might be TRBD2 (6 bases). Germline V gene data show CDR1 as SGHTA and CDR2 as FQGNSA. V was cut by 1 base and J by 0 bases, with 13 bases left in between. CDR3 size: 16 residues. Here the CDR3 DNA reads TGTGCCAGCAGCTTAGGTGGGCGGGGACCCTCCTACGAGCAGTACTTC. Translation: CASSLGGRGPSYEQYF.

This clonotype has ten or more counts. This chain connects TRBV30 to TRBJ1-1, with a weak D call TRBD1 (6 bases). V lost 5 bases, J lost 2 bases, and 18 bases lay in between. The CDR3 runs 15 residues. The germline V gene has CDR1 GTSNPN and CDR2 SVGIG (reference sequence). CDR3 DNA: TGTGCCTGGGGACCCAAACAGGGTCGAAACACTGAAGCTTTCTTT. Amino acid sequence: CAWGPKQGRNTEAFF.

This clonotype was seen ten or more times. The chain has TRBV12-3 or TRBV12-4 and TRBJ1-2; TRBD1 matches 12 bases. V shed 6 bases and J 6 bases; nucleotides not matched to a gene: 8. The CDR3 extends over 15 amino acids. DNA of the CDR3: TGTGCCAGCAGCCTGGGACAGGGGGCGAGGGATGGCTACACCTTC. Translating it yields CASSLGQGARDGYTF.

CDR3 sequence (DNA): TGCGCCAGCAGCCAACCCCCGTCGGGTGACAGGGTCGAAAAACTGTTTTTT. This codes for CASSQPPSGDRVEKLFF. This chain joins TRBV4-3 and TRBJ1-4; 7 bases align to TRBD1. Germline lookup yields CDR1 LGHNA and CDR2 YSLEER. The ends lost 2 bases at V and 8 bases at J; junction bases unmatched: 14. The CDR3 length is 17 residues.

This clonotype occurred many times. This rearrangement joins TRBV29-1 to TRBJ1-2; 9 nucleotides align to TRBD1. This CDR3 is built from 12 residues. Germline loops: CDR1 SQVTM, CDR2 ANQGSEA. Trimming took 7 bases from V and 7 from J; bases not matched to a gene: 7. This chain's CDR3 is CSAGTGTTGYTF. CDR3 nucleotide sequence: TGCAGCGCCGGGACAGGGACTACTGGCTACACCTTC.

At least ten counts were recorded for this clonotype. The genes are TRBV20-1 and TRBJ1-1; TRBD1 matches 7 bases. The CDR3 is 15 amino acids. The germline V gene has CDR1 DFQATT and CDR2 SNEGSKA (reference sequence). Germline trimming cut 4 bases from V and 4 bases from J; bases unmatched to any gene: 12. The DNA for the CDR3 is TGCAGTGCTAAAGACAGGGTGTTTTTGGGCACTGAAGCTTTCTTT. As protein: CSAKDRVFLGTEAFF.

By share of the sample, this clonotype is medium-sized (0.01 to 0.1%). The chain links TRBV28 to TRBJ1-2, with 7 bases aligning to TRBD1. The CDR3 has 14 amino acids. Per the germline V gene, CDR1 is MDHEN and CDR2 is SYDVKM. Unmatched junction bases numbered 8, after V lost 6 bases and J lost 4 bases. The CDR3 DNA follows: TGTGCCAGCAGATCGGACAGGCGCGCCTATGGCTACACCTTC. It is translated as CASRSDRRAYGYTF.

The rearrangement joins TRBV5-5 to TRBJ2-3; D perhaps matches TRBD2 (5 bases). Trimming shortened V by 4 bases and J by 3 bases, and 18 bases separated the two germline ends. CDR1 and CDR2 (germline): SGHKS, YYEKEE (reference sequence). This CDR3 is built from 16 residues. The CDR3 coding sequence is TGTGCCAGCAGCCCCAATGTCGGGGTAGGGACAGATACGCAGTATTTT. Translated: CASSPNVGVGTDTQYF.

This clonotype occurred many times. This sequence joins TRBV27 and TRBJ2-1, with 8 bases aligning to TRBD2. J lost 5 bases, V lost 6 bases, and 9 bases had no gene match. The length of the CDR3 is 15 residues. Per germline, CDR1 MNHEY and CDR2 SMNVEV (reference sequence). The DNA of the CDR3 is TGTGCCAGCAGACGAAGCGGGAGCAGCCACAATGAGCAGTTCTTC. Amino acids: CASRRSGSSHNEQFF.

V is TRBV5-5 and J is TRBJ1-1, with TRBD1 as a possible D gene (5 bases). This CDR3 has 15 residues. Trimming pared 2 bases from V and 0 bases from J, leaving 11 bases between. CDR1 and CDR2 (germline): SGHKS, YYEKEE (reference sequence). As DNA, the CDR3 is TGTGCCAGCAGCTTAGGTGGACACCTGAACACTGAAGCTTTCTTT. Translated: CASSLGGHLNTEAFF.

The rearrangement uses TRBV15 and TRBJ2-7, with D possibly matching TRBD2 (5 bases). The V end lost 1 base, the J end lost 4 bases, and 5 bases lay between the germline ends. Looked up from germline, CDR1 is LNHNV and CDR2 is YYDKDF (reference sequence). The length of the CDR3 is 12 residues. The CDR3 spells CATSRAGYEQYF. The CDR3 nucleotides read TGTGCCACCAGCAGAGCGGGATACGAGCAGTACTTC.